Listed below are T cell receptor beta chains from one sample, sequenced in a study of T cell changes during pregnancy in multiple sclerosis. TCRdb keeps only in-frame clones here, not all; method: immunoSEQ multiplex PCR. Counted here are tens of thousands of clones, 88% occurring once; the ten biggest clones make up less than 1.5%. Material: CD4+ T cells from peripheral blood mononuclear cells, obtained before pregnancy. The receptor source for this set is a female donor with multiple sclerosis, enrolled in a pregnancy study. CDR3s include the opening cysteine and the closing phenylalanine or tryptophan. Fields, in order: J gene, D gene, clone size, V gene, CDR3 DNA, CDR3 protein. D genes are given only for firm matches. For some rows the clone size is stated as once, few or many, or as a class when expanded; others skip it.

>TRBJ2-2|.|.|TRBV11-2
TGTGCCAGCAGCTTGGGCCCGACGGCCGGGGAGCTGTTTTTT
CASSLGPTAGELFF
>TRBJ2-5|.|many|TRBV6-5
TGTGCCAGCAGTCCGCGACAGGTACGACAAGAGACCCAGTACTTC
CASSPRQVRQETQYF
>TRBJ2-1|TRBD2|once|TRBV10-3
TGTGCCTCAAGACTAGCGGGAGGGTGGAATGAGCAGTTCTTC
CASRLAGGWNEQFF
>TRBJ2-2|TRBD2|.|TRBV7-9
TGTGCCAGCAGCTCCGGACAGGGGCCTACTAGCGGGAGCACCGGGGAGCTGTTTTTT
CASSSGQGPTSGSTGELFF
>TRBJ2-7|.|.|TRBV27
TGTGCCAGCAGTTTGGAGGCCGACCCCTCCTACGAGCAGTACTTC
CASSLEADPSYEQYF
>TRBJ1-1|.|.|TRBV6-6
TGTGCCAGCAGCACCTTCGACTTGCGTCGAAGCTTGGCTTTCTTT
CASSTFDLRRSLAFF
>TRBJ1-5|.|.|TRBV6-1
TGTGCCAGCAGTGAACAGATCAATCAGCCCCAGCATTTT
CASSEQINQPQHF
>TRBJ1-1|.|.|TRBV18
TGTGCCAGCTCACCGGCAGGGGTCGGGAACACTGAAGCTTTCTTT
CASSPAGVGNTEAFF
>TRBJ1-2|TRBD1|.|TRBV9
TGTGCCAGCAGCACACTCCGGGACAGGAGTATTAGGGGCTACACCTTC
CASSTLRDRSIRGYTF
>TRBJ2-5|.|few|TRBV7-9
TGTGCCAGCAGCTCGGCGGGGTGGCAAGAGACCCAGTACTTC
CASSSAGWQETQYF
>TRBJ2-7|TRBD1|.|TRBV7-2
TGTGCCAGCAGCTTAGTGCGGACAGGGGGCCACGAGCAGTACTTC
CASSLVRTGGHEQYF
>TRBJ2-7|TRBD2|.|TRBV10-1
TGCGCCAGCAGTGAACGGCTAGCGGGAGGGCAGGACGAGCAGTACTTC
CASSERLAGGQDEQYF
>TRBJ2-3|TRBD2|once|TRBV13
TGTGCCAGCAGCCTGACTAGCGGGAGATCTACAGATACGCAGTATTTT
CASSLTSGRSTDTQYF
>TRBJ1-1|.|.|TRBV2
TGTGCCAGCAAACGGACAGATCGGAACACTGAAGCTTTCTTT
CASKRTDRNTEAFF
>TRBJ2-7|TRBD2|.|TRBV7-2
TGTGCCAGCAGCTGGGGACTAGCGGGAGGGTCGGGTTACGAGCAGTACTTC
CASSWGLAGGSGYEQYF
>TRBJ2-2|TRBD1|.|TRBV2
TGTGCCAGCAGTCAGAGGACAGGGGGCAGCGGCACCGGGGAGCTGTTTTTT
CASSQRTGGSGTGELFF
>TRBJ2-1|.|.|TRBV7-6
TGTGCCAGCAGCGGTAGCGGCGTCTACAATGAGCAGTTCTTC
CASSGSGVYNEQFF
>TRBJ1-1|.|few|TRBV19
TGTGCCAGTAGTGGGAGTAAGAACACTGAAGCTTTCTTT
CASSGSKNTEAFF
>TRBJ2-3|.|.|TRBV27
TGTGCCAGCAGTTTGCAGGTTACAGATACGCAGTATTTT
CASSLQVTDTQYF
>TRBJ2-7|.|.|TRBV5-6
TGTGCCAGCAGCTTGTCCGGGGTGATCTCCTACGAGCAGTACTTC
CASSLSGVISYEQYF
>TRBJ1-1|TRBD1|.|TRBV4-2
TGTGCCAGCAGCAAAGCGGGGTCAGGGGGCATGAACACTGAAGCTTTCTTT
CASSKAGSGGMNTEAFF
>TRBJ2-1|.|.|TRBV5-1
TGCGCCAGCAGCTTGGGTAGCGGAGCTTACAATGAGCAGTTCTTC
CASSLGSGAYNEQFF
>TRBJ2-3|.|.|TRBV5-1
TGCGCCAGCAGCTTGGAGGGCGCTAGCGCTCTCACAGATACGCAGTATTTT
CASSLEGASALTDTQYF
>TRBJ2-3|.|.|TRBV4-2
TGTGCCAGCAGCCAAGATTTTGGGGGGAAGGATACGCAGTATTTT
CASSQDFGGKDTQYF
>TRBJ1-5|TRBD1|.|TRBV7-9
TGTGCCAGCAGCCAAGGGACAGGACGAAATCAGCCCCAGCATTTT
CASSQGTGRNQPQHF
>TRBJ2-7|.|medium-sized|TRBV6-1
TGTGCCAGCAGTGAAATGGTGGGAGAGGGCTACGAGCAGTACTTC
CASSEMVGEGYEQYF